This T cell receptor (beta chain) was found in a study of blood T cell repertoires in COVID-19. Study at large: T cells, B-cell-depleted T cells, or PBMCs provided the cDNA or gDNA that served as material.

This clone was counted a few times. Original processing methods: How many nucleated cells were present was estimated from reference gene primer amplification. The data were produced by immunoSEQ multiplex PCR, yet TCRdb's version contains in-frame clones alone and is incomplete. V and J calls and clone size follow that table, whereas D and trimming were derived from the DNA. The sample lists around 71,000 clones; around 83% were seen once. The sequenced sample consisted of peripheral blood. The source of this sequence is a man aged 25-45 years with COVID-19, enrolled during active disease.

CDR3 protein: CASSLEGDTRQPQHF. Written as DNA, the CDR3 is TGTGCCAGCAGCTTAGAAGGGGACACAAGGCAGCCCCAGCATTTT. The V gene is TRBV7-2, the J gene TRBJ1-5; maybe TRBD1 (6 bases). The germline gives CDR1 SGHTA, CDR2 FQGNSA. V shed 1 base and J shed 7 bases, with 14 bases lying between them. The CDR3 covers 15 residues.